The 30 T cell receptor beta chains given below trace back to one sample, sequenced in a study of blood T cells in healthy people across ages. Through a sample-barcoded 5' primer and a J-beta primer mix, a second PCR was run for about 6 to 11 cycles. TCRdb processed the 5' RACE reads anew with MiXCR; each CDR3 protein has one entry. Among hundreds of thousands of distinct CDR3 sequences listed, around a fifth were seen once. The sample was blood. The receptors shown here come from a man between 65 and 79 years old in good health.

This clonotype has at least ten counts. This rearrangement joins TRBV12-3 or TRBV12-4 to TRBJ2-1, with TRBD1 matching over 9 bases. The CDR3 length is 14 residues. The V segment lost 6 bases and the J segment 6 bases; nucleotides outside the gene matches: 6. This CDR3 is CASSRDRDPNEQFF. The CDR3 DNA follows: TGTGCCAGCAGCCGGGACAGGGACCCCAATGAGCAGTTCTTC.

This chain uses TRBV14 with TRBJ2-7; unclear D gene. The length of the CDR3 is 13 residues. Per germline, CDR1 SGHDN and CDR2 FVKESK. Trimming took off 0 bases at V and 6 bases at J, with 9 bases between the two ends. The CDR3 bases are TGTGCCAGCAGCCAAGAGGTCAGTTCCGAGCAGTACTTC. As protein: CASSQEVSSEQYF.

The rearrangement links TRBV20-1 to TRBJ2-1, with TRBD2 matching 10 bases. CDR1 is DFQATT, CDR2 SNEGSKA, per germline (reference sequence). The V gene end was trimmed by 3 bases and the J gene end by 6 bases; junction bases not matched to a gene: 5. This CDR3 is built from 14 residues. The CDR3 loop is CSARAGTSANEQFF. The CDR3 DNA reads TGCAGTGCTAGGGCCGGGACTAGCGCCAATGAGCAGTTCTTC.

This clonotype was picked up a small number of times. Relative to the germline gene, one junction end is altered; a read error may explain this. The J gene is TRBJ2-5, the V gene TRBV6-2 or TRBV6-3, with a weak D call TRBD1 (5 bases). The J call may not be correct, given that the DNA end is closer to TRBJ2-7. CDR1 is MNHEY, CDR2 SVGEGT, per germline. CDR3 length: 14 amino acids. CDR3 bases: TGTGTCAGCAGTTACCCGGACATCTCCCACGAGCAGTACTTC. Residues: CVSSYPDISHEQYF.

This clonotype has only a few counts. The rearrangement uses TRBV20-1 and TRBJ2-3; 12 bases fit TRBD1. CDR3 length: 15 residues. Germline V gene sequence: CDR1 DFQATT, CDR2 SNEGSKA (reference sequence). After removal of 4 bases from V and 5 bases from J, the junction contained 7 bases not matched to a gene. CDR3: CSANRDRGLKDTQYF. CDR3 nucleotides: TGCAGTGCTAACCGGGACAGGGGGCTTAAAGATACGCAGTATTTT.

DNA of the CDR3: TGCGCCAGCAGCGACGGAGGAGGGAGGGCTGAAGCTTTCTTT. Residues: CASSDGGGRAEAFF. This chain joins TRBV5-1 and TRBJ1-1; no reliable D call. Between the trimmed V and J ends, which lost 4 bases and 6 bases, there was a span of 16 bases. The V gene's germline CDR1 is SGHRS and CDR2 YFSETQ. This CDR3 is built from 14 residues.

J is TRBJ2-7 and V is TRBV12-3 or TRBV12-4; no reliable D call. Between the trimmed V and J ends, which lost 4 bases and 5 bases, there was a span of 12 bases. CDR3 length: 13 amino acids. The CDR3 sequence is CASSSFDKDEQYF. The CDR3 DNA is TGTGCCAGCAGTTCCTTCGACAAGGACGAGCAGTACTTC.

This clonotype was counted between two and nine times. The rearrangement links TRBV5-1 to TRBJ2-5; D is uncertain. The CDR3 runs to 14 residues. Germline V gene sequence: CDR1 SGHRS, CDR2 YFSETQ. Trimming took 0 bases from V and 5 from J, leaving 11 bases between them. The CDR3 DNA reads TGCGCCAGCAGCTTGGTAGTAGCCGTGGAGACCCAGTACTTC. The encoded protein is CASSLVVAVETQYF.

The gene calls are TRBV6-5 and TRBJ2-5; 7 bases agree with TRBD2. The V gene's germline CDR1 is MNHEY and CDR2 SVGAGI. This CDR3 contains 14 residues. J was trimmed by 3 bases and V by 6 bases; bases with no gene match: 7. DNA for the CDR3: TGTGCCAGCAGGGGGGGACTACTTAAAGAGACCCAGTACTTC. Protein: CASRGGLLKETQYF.

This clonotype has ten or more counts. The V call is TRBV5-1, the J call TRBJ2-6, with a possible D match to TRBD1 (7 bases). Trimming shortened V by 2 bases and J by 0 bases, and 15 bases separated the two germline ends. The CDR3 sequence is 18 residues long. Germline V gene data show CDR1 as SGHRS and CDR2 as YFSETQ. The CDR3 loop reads CASSFGGTEYSGANVLTF. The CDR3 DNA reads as TGCGCCAGCAGCTTTGGCGGGACAGAATACTCTGGGGCCAACGTCCTGACTTTC. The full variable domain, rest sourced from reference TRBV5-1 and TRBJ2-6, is KAGVTQTPRYLIKTRGQQVTLSCSPISGHRSVSWYQQTPGQGLQFLFEYFSETQRNKGNFPGRFSGRQFSNSRSEMNVSTLELGDSALYLCASSFGGTEYSGANVLTFGAGSRLTVL.

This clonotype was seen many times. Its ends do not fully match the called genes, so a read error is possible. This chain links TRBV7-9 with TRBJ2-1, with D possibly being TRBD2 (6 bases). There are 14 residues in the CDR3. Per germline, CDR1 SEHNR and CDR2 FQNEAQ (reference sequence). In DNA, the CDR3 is TGTGCCAGCAGCCCGTGGGACTCCGACAATGAGCAGTTCTTC. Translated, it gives CASSPWDSDNEQFF. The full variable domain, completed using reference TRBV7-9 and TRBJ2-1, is DTGVSQNPRHKITKRGQNVTFRCDPISEHNRLYWYRQTLGQGPEFLTYFQNEAQLEKSRLLSDRFSAERPKGSFSTLEIQRTEQGDSAMYLCASSPWDSDNEQFFGPGTRLTVL.

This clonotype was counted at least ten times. CDR3 amino acids: CASSQVASGGAYEQYF. Here the CDR3 DNA reads TGTGCCAGCAGCCAAGTCGCTAGCGGGGGTGCCTACGAGCAGTACTTC. This chain links TRBV4-2 with TRBJ2-7; TRBD2 matches 10 bases. Germline values: CDR1 LGHNA, CDR2 YNFKEQ. There are 16 residues in the CDR3. V was clipped by 1 base and J by 2 bases; unmatched bases: 5.

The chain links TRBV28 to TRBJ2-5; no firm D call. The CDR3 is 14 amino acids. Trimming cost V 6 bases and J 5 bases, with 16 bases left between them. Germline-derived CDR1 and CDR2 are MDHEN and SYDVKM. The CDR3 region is CASSRTEILETQYF. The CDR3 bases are TGTGCCAGCAGCCGGACGGAGATTTTGGAGACCCAGTACTTC.

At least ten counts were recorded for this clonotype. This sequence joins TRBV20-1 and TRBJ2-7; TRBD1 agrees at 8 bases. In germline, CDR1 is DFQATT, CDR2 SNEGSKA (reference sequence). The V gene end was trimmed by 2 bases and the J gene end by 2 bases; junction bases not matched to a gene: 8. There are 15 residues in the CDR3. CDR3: CSARFQGQDPYEQYV. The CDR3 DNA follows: TGCAGTGCTAGATTCCAGGGACAGGATCCCTACGAGCAGTACGTC.

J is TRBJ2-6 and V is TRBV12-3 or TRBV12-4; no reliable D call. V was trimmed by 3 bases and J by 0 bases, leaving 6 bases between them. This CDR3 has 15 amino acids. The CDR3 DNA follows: TGTGCCAGCAGTTTTGGGTTCTCTGGGGCCAACGTCCTGACTTTC. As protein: CASSFGFSGANVLTF.

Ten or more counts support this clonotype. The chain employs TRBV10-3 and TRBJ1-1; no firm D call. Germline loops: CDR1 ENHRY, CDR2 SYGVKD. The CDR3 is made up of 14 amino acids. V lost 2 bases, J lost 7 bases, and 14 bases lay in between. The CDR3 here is CAISEADPWGEAFF. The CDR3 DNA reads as TGTGCCATCAGTGAGGCGGACCCTTGGGGTGAAGCTTTCTTT.

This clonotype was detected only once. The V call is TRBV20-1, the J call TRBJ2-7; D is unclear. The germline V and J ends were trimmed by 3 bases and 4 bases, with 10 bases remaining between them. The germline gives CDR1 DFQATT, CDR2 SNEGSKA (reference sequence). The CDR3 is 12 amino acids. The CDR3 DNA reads TGCAGTGCTAGCTCCGGCCTATACGAGCAGTACTTC. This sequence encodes CSASSGLYEQYF.

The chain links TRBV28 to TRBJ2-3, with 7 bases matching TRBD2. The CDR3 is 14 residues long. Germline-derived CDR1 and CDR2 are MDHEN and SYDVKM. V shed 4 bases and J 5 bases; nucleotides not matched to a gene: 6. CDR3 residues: CASSSAGEVDTQYF. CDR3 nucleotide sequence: TGTGCCAGCAGTTCTGCGGGAGAGGTAGATACGCAGTATTTT.

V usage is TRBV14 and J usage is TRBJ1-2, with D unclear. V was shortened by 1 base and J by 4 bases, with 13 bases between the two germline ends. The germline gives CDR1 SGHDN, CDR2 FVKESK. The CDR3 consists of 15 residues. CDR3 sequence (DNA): TGTGCCAGCAGCCAAGGAGTGGTGCGGTCCTATGGCTACACCTTC. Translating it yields CASSQGVVRSYGYTF.

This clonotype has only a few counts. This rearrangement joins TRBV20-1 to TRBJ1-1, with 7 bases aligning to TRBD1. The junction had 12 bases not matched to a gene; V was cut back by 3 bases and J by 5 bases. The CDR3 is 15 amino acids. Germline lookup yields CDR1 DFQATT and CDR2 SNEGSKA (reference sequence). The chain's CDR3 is CSARATGPLFTEAFF. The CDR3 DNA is TGCAGTGCTAGGGCGACAGGGCCCCTGTTTACTGAAGCTTTCTTT.

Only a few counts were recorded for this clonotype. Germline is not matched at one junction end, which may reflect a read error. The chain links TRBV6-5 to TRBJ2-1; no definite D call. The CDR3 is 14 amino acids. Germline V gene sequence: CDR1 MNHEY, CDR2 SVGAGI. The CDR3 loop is CAGSSFRSYNEQFF. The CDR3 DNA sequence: TGTGCCGGCAGCTCATTTCGCTCCTACAATGAGCAGTTCTTC.

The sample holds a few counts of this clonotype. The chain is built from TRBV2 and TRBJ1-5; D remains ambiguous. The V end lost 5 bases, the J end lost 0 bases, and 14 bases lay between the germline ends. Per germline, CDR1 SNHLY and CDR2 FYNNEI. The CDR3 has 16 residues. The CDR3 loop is CASSPDGILSNQPQHF. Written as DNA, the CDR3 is TGTGCCAGCAGTCCGGACGGGATTCTTAGCAATCAGCCCCAGCATTTT.

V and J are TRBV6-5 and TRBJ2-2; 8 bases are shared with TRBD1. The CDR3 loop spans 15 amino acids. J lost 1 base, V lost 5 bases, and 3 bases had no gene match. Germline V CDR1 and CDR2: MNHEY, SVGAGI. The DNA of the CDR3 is TGTGCCAGCAGTCGGACAGGGAGGAACACCGGGGAGCTGTTTTTT. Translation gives CASSRTGRNTGELFF.

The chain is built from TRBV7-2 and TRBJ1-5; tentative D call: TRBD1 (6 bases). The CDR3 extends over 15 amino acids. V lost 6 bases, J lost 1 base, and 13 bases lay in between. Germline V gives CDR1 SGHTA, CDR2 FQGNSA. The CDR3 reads CASRPPGDSNQPQHF. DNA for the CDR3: TGTGCCAGCAGACCTCCAGGGGACAGCAATCAGCCCCAGCATTTT.

The CDR3, as DNA: TGTGCCACCAGGGACACCGGGACAGGGTACACAGATACGCAGTATTTT. It is translated as CATRDTGTGYTDTQYF. The V and J genes are TRBV24-1 and TRBJ2-3, with TRBD1 matching 9 bases. V lost 7 bases and J lost 2; bases outside the gene matches: 9. CDR3 length equals 16 residues. CDR1 is KGHDR and CDR2 is SFDVKD in the germline V gene.

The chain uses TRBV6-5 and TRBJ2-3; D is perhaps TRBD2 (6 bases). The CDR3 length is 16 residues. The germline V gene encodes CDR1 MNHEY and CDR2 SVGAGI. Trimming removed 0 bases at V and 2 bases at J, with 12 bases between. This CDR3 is CASSYSGGLTTDTQYF. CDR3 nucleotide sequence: TGTGCCAGCAGTTACTCGGGGGGACTTACCACAGATACGCAGTATTTT.

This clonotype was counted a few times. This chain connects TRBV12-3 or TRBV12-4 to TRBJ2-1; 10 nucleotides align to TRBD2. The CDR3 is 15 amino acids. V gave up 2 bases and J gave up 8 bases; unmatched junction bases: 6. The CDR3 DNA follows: TGTGCCAGCAGTTTATGGGCTAGCGGGAGAGATGAGCAGTTCTTC. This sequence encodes CASSLWASGRDEQFF.

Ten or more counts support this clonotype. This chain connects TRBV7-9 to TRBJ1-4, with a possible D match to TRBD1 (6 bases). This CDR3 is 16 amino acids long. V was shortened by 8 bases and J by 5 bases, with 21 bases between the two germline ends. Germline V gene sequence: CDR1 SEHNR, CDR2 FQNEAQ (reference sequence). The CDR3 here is CASPPGDGTPNEKLFF. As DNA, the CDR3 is TGTGCCAGCCCCCCAGGGGACGGAACCCCAAATGAAAAACTGTTTTTT.

This CDR3 is CASSLAPGVSTEAFF. The CDR3 DNA sequence: TGTGCCAGCAGTTTAGCACCGGGGGTGTCCACTGAAGCTTTCTTT. The chain joins TRBV12-3 or TRBV12-4 to TRBJ1-1, with a possible D match to TRBD1 (5 bases). The CDR3 is 15 amino acids. With 0 bases removed from V and 4 bases from J, the gap between germline ends came to 12 bases.

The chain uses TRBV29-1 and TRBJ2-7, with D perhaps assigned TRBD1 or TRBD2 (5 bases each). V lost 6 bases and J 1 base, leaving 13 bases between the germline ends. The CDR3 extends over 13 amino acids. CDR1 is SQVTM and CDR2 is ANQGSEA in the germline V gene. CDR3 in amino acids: CSVIRDGSYEQYF. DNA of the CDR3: TGCAGCGTAATCCGGGACGGGTCCTACGAGCAGTACTTC.